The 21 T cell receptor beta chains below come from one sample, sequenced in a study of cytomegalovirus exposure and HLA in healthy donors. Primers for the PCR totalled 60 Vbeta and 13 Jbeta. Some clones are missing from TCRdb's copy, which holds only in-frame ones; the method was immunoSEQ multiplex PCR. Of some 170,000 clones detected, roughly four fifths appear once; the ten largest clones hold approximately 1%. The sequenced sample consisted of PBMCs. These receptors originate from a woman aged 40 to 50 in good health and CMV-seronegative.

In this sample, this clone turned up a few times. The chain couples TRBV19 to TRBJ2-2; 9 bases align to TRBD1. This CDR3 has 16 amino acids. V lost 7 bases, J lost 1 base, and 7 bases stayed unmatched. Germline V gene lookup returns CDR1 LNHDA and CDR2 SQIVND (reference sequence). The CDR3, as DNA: TGTGCCAGTATGGCCCAGGACAGGGGGAACACCGGGGAGCTGTTTTTT. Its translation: CASMAQDRGNTGELFF.

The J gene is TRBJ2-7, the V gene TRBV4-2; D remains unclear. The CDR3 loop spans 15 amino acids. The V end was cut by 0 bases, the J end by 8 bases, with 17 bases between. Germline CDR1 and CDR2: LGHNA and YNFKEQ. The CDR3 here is CASSQERASVVQQYF. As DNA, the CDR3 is TGTGCCAGCAGCCAAGAACGAGCCTCGGTGGTCCAGCAGTACTTC.

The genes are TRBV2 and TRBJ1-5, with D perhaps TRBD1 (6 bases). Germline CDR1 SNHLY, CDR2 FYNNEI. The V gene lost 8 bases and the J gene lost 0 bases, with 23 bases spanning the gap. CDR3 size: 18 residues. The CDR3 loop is CASGVTGGASGSNQPQHF. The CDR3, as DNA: TGTGCCAGCGGAGTGACGGGGGGCGCTTCCGGTAGCAATCAGCCCCAGCATTTT.

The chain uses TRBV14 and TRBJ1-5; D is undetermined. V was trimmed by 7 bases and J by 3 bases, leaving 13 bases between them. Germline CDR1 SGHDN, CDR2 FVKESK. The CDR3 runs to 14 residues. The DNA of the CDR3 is TGTGCCAGCACCCGCCAGAAGTACAATCAGCCCCAGCATTTT. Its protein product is CASTRQKYNQPQHF.

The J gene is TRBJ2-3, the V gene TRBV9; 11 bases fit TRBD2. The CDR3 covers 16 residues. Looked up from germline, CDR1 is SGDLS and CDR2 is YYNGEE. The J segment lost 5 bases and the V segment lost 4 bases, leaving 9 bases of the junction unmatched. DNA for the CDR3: TGTGCCAGCAGCCCTCTAGCGGGAGGACAAGGAGATACGCAGTATTTT. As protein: CASSPLAGGQGDTQYF.

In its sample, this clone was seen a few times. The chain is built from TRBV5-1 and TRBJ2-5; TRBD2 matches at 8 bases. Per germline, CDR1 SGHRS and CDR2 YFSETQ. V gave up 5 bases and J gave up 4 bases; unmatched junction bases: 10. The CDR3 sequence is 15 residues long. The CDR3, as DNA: TGCGCCAGCAGGGGCCAGCGGGAGAAGGGAGAGACCCAGTACTTC. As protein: CASRGQREKGETQYF. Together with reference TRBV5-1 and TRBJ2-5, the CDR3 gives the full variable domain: KAGVTQTPRYLIKTRGQQVTLSCSPISGHRSVSWYQQTPGQGLQFLFEYFSETQRNKGNFPGRFSGRQFSNSRSEMNVSTLELGDSALYLCASRGQREKGETQYFGPGTRLLVL.

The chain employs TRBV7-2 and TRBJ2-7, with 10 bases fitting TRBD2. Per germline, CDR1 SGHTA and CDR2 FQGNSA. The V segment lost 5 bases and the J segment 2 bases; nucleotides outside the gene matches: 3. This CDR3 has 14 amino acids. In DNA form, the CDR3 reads TGTGCCAGCAGCCGGACTAGCGGTACCTACGAGCAGTACTTC. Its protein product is CASSRTSGTYEQYF.

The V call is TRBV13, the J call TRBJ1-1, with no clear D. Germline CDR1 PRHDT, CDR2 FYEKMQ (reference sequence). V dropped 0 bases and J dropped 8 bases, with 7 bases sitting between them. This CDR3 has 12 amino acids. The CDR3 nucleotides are TGTGCCAGCAGCTTAGGACCTATCGAAGCTTTCTTT. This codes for CASSLGPIEAFF.

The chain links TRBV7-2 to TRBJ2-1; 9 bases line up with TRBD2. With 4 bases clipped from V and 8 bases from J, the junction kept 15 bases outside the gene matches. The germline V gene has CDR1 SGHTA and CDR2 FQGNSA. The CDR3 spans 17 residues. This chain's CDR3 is CASSYGSGSAQMDEQFF. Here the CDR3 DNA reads TGTGCCAGCAGCTACGGTAGCGGGAGCGCCCAAATGGATGAGCAGTTCTTC. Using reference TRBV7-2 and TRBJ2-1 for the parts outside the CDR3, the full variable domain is GAGVSQSPSNKVTEKGKDVELRCDPISGHTALYWYRQSLGQGLEFLIYFQGNSAPDKSGLPSDRFSAERTGGSVSTLTIQRTQQEDSAVYLCASSYGSGSAQMDEQFFGPGTRLTVL.

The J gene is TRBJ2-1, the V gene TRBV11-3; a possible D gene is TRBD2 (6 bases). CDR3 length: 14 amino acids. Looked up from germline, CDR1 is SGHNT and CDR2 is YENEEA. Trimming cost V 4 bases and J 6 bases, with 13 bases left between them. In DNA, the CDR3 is TGTGCCAGCAGCTCGACGCTAGCGTTCAATGAGCAGTTCTTC. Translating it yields CASSSTLAFNEQFF.

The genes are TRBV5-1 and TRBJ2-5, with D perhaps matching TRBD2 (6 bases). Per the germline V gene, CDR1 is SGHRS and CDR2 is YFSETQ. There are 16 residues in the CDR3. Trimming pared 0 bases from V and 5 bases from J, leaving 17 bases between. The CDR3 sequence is CASSLAEAFGGETQYF. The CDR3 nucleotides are TGCGCCAGCAGCTTGGCCGAAGCATTTGGGGGGGAGACCCAGTACTTC.

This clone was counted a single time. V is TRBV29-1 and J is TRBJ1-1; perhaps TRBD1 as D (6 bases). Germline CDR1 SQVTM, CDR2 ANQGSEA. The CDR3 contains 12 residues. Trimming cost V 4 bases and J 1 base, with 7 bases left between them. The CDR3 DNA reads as TGCAGCGTTGTCAGGGGGAACACTGAAGCTTTCTTT. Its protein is CSVVRGNTEAFF.

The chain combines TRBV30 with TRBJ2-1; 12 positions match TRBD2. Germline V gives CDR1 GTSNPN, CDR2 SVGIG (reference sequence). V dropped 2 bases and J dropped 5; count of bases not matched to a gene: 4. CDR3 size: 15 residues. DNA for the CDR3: TGTGCCTGGAGTTCCGGACTAGCGGGACACAATGAGCAGTTCTTC. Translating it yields CAWSSGLAGHNEQFF.

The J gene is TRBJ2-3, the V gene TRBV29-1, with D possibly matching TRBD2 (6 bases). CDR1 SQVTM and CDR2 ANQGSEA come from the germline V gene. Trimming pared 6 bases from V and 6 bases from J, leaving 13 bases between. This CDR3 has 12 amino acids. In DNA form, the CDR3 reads TGCAGCGTCCGGGGGTCAGGGGATACGCAGTATTTT. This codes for CSVRGSGDTQYF.

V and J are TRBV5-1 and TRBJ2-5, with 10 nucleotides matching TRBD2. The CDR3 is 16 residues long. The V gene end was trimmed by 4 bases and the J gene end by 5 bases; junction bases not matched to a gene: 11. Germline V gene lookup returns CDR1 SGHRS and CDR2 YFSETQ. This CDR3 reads CASSSQASGSFETQYF. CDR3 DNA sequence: TGCGCCAGCAGCAGCCAGGCTAGCGGGAGTTTTGAGACCCAGTACTTC.

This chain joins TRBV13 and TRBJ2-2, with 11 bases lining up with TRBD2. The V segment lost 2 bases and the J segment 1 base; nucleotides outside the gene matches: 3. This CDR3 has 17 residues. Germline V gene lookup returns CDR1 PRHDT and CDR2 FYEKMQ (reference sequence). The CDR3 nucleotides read TGTGCCAGCAGCTTACGTAGCGGGAGGGTGAACACCGGGGAGCTGTTTTTT. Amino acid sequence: CASSLRSGRVNTGELFF. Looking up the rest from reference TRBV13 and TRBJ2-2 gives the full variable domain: AAGVIQSPRHLIKEKRETATLKCYPIPRHDTVYWYQQGPGQDPQFLISFYEKMQSDKGSIPDRFSAQQFSDYHSELNMSSLELGDSALYFCASSLRSGRVNTGELFFGEGSRLTVL.

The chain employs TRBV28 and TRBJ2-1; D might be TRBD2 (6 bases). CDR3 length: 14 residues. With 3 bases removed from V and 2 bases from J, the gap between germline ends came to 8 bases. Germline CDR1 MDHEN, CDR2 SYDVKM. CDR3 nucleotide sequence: TGTGCCAGCAGTTTTAGGAGGGCCTACAATGAGCAGTTCTTC. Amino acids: CASSFRRAYNEQFF.

The CDR3 sequence is CASSYSRGQANGYTF. The CDR3 nucleotides read TGTGCCAGCAGCTACTCCAGGGGGCAGGCGAATGGCTACACCTTC. The V and J genes are TRBV5-4 and TRBJ1-2; 8 bases are a match to TRBD1. J was trimmed by 6 bases and V by 3 bases; bases with no gene match: 10. The CDR3 spans 15 residues. Germline V gives CDR1 SGHNT, CDR2 YYREEE (reference sequence).

CDR3 bases: TGTGCCAGCAGCTTAGACTCGGGAGAGCAGTACTTC. This gives the protein CASSLDSGEQYF. The chain couples TRBV7-9 to TRBJ2-7; D is perhaps TRBD2 (5 bases). Germline loops: CDR1 SEHNR, CDR2 FQNEAQ (reference sequence). This CDR3 region has 12 residues. The ends were cut back, 1 base at V and 7 bases at J, with 8 bases in the middle.

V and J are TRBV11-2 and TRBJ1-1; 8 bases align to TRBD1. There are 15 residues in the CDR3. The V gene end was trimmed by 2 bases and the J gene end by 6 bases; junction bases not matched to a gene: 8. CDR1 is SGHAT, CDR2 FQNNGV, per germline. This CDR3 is CASSLTTTGGAEAFF. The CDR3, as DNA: TGTGCCAGCAGCTTAACCACAACAGGGGGGGCTGAAGCTTTCTTT.

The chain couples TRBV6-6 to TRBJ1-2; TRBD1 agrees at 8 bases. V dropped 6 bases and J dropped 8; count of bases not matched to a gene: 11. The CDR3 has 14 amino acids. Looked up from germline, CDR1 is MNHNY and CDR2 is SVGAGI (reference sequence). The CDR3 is CASSPQGEGLGYTF. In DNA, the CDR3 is TGTGCCAGCAGCCCACAGGGGGAGGGTTTAGGCTACACCTTC.